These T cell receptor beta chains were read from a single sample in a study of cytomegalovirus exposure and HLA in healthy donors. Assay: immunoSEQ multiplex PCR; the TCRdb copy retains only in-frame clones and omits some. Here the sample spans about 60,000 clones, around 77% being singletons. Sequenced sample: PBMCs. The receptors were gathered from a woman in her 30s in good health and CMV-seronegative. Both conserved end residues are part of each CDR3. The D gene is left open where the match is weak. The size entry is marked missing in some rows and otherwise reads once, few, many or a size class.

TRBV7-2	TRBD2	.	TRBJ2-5	TGTGCCAGCAGCTTAGTCGGAGGGAGGGCTGCTGGTGGGACCCAGTACTTC	CASSLVGGRAAGGTQYF
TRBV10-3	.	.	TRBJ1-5	TGTGCCATCAGTGAGGACCGGGAGTCTAGCAATCAGCCCCAGCATTTT	CAISEDRESSNQPQHF
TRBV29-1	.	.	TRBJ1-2	TGCAGCGTTGAAAGGACAGTAAACTATGGCTACACCTTC	CSVERTVNYGYTF
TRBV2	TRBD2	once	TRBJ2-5	TGTGCCAGCAGGGCTGATCGGACTAGCGGCGGGGAGACCCAGTACTTC	CASRADRTSGGETQYF
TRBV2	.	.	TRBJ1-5	TGTGCCAGCGACCCCGTAAGGACAGATAGCAATCAGCCCCAGCATTTT	CASDPVRTDSNQPQHF
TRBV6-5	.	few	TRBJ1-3	TGTGCCAGCGGAGGCTCTGGAAACACCATATATTTT	CASGGSGNTIYF
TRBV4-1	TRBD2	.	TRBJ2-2	TGCGCCAGCAGCCTTAGGACTAGCGGGAACACCGGGGAGCTGTTTTTT	CASSLRTSGNTGELFF
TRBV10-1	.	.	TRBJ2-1	TGCGCCAGCAGTGAGCCCCTCGGGAACAATGAGCAGTTCTTC	CASSEPLGNNEQFF
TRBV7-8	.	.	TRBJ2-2	TGTGCCAGCAGCTTAAACAGGGTGTACGGGGAGCTGTTTTTT	CASSLNRVYGELFF
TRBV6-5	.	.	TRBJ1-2	TGTGCCAGCAGCTCGCGTAGGAGGCTTGATGGCTACACCTTC	CASSSRRRLDGYTF
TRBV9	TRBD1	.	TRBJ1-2	TGTGCCAGCAGCACCGGACAGGGAGAGGGCGGCTACACCTTC	CASSTGQGEGGYTF
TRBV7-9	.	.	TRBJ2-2	TGTGCCAGCAGGGTTGACAGGACGAACACCGGGGAGCTGTTTTTT	CASRVDRTNTGELFF
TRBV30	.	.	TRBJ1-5	TGTGCCTGGCGACAGGGCAATCAGCCCCAGCATTTT	CAWRQGNQPQHF
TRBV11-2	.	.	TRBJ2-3	TGTGCCAGCAGCCTTGCCCCGCGGCCCAGCACAGATACGCAGTATTTT	CASSLAPRPSTDTQYF
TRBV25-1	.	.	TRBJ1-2	TGTGCCAGCAGTGAAGGGACAACCAACTATGGCTACACCTTC	CASSEGTTNYGYTF
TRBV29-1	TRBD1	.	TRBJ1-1	TGCAGCGTTGAAGAAGTACAGGGGACTGAAGCTTTCTTT	CSVEEVQGTEAFF
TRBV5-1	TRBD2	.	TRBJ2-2	TGCGCCAGCAGCTTGGGGACTAGCGGAGGGGAGCTGTTTTTT	CASSLGTSGGELFF
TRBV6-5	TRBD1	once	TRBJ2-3	TGTGCCAGCAGCCGACAGGGCCCAGATACGCAGTATTTT	CASSRQGPDTQYF
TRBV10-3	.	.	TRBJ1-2	TGTGCCATATCCCCGCCGGAGCGGAGCTACACCTTC	CAISPPERSYTF
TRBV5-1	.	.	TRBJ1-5	TGCGCCAGCAGCTTGGGGGGCAGTCAGCCCCAGCATTTT	CASSLGGSQPQHF
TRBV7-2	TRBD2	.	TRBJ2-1	TGTGCCAGCAGCTCACGTCTAGCGGGGGGGCTGGGTGAGCAGTTCTTC	CASSSRLAGGLGEQFF
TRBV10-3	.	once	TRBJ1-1	TGTGCCATCAGTGAGAGAGATAGAGGCCACAACACTGAAGCTTTCTTT	CAISERDRGHNTEAFF
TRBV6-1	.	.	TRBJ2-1	TGTGCCAGCACCGACAGTGTGGGTGAGCAGTTCTTC	CASTDSVGEQFF
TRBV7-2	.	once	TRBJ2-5	TGTGCCAGCAGCTTAGGGGAAGGGCGGGGGACCCAGTACTTC	CASSLGEGRGTQYF
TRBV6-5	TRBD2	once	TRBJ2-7	TGTGCCAGTGGCTGGGGGGGGACCGTAAACGAGCAGTACTTC	CASGWGGTVNEQYF
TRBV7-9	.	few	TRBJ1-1	TGTGCCAGCAGCTTAGCCGTCAGTAATGAAGCTTTCTTT	CASSLAVSNEAFF
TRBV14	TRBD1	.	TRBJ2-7	TGTGCCAGCAGCCAAGTGACAGGGAGAACCTACGAGCAGTACTTC	CASSQVTGRTYEQYF
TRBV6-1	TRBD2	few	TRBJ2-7	TGTGCCAGCAGGGGACTAGCGGGAGGCTTGGAGCAGTACTTC	CASRGLAGGLEQYF
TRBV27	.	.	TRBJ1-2	TGTGCCAGCAGGACGCAGGGGTACGGCTACACCTTC	CASRTQGYGYTF
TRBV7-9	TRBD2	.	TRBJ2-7	TGTGCCAGTCAAACTAGCGGGAGGTACGAGCAGTACTTC	CASQTSGRYEQYF
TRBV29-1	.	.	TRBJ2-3	TGCAGCGTTGAAGGAGGGTCAGGCACAGATACGCAGTATTTT	CSVEGGSGTDTQYF
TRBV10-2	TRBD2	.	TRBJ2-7	TGCGCCAGCAGACAGCGGGGGCTATACTCCTACGAGCAGTACTTC	CASRQRGLYSYEQYF
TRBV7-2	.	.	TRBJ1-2	TGTGCCAGCAGCTCAAACCTTCAGGGTGGCTACACCTTC	CASSSNLQGGYTF
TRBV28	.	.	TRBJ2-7	TGTGCCAGCAGTTTAAGCAGGGAACCCTACGAGCAGTACTTC	CASSLSREPYEQYF
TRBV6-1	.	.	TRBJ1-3	TGTGCCAGCATAGGGGTAACCTCTGGAAACACCATATATTTT	CASIGVTSGNTIYF
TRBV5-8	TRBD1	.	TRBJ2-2	TGTGCCAGCAGCTTGCCCGGGACAGGGCGAGCCGGGGAGCTGTTTTTT	CASSLPGTGRAGELFF
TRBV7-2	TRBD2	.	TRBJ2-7	TGTGCCAGCAGCCTACTAGCGGGGGACATCTACGAGCAGTACTTC	CASSLLAGDIYEQYF
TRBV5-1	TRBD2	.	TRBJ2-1	TGCGCCAGCAGTTTGGCGCTAGCGGGAGATGAGCAGTTCTTC	CASSLALAGDEQFF
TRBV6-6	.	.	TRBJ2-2	TGTGCCAGCAGCACCAGGGAGGGGGGCAACACCGGGGAGCTGTTTTTT	CASSTREGGNTGELFF
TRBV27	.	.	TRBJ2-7	TGTGCCAGCAGCGTCGGCGGTTCCTACGAGCAGTACTTC	CASSVGGSYEQYF
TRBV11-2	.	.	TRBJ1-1	TGTGCCAGCAGCTTATTTCATGTTTCGGGGGAAGCTTTCTTT	CASSLFHVSGEAFF
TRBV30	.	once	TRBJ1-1	TGTGCCTGGAGTGTAGGGGCCGACGGTGAAGCTTTCTTT	CAWSVGADGEAFF
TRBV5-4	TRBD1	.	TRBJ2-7	TGTGCCAGCAGCACACGGGACAGGGGCCACGAGCAGTACTTC	CASSTRDRGHEQYF